This TCR beta chain was recorded in a study of spatial heterogeneity in lung cancer. Study in general: The study consistently detected more beta-chain than alpha-chain sequences. Study outcomes and limitations: Among blood samples, ubiquitous expanded tumor TCRs appeared more at resection than at follow-up.

Losses at the gene ends were 5 bases for V and 0 bases for J; bases not matched to a gene: 5. Germline values: CDR1 SGHRS, CDR2 YFSETQ. The CDR3 spans 15 residues. Unique molecular identifiers, one per molecule, were present on every TCR cDNA molecule. TCRdb fed the 5' RACE reads into MiXCR, producing one record per CDR3 protein. The profile covers around 40,000 distinct CDR3 sequences, with roughly 5.6% appearing a single time and approximately 24% taken by the ten largest. The time point is: sample taken at primary tumor resection. The authors sequenced whole RNA from tumor, nontumor lung or frozen PBMC without sorting. Patients with untreated early-stage non-small cell lung cancer, numbering some 68, were the donors. This clonotype was seen a handful of times. Its antigen is as yet unknown.

The rearrangement uses TRBV5-1 and TRBJ2-3; TRBD1 aligns across 8 bases. This clonotype originated in a female donor with early-stage non-small cell lung cancer. The specimen was PBMCs, collected at surgery. The CDR3 loop is CASRSTGGSTDTQYF. As DNA, the CDR3 is TGCGCCAGCAGGAGTACAGGGGGTAGCACAGATACGCAGTATTTT.